This TCR beta chain was sequenced in a study of blood T cell repertoires in COVID-19. Study summary: PBMCs, B-cell-depleted T cells, or T cells provided the cDNA or gDNA that made up the material.

In the original analysis: The authors estimated nucleated cell counts from reference gene primer amplification. Assay: immunoSEQ multiplex PCR; the TCRdb copy retains only in-frame clones and omits some. The D gene and trimming were derived from the DNA, and the V and J assignments and clone size from that table. The sample records tens of thousands of clones, roughly 76% being singletons. The length of the CDR3 is 14 residues. Germline lookup yields CDR1 MNHNY and CDR2 SVGAGI (reference sequence). The V end was cut by 2 bases, the J end by 10 bases, with 17 bases between. Input material: peripheral blood. J is TRBJ1-1 and V is TRBV6-6, with D possibly matching TRBD1 (5 bases). The TCR sequence derives from a woman aged 70 to 79 with acute or convalescent COVID-19. The CDR3, as DNA: TGTGCCAGCAGTTACCAGGGAACAAGGTCTTTAGCTTTCTTT. The encoded protein is CASSYQGTRSLAFF.